This T cell receptor beta chain was identified during a study of blood T cell repertoires in COVID-19 (dated by TCRdb to the early 2020s). As for the study more broadly: The collaborator samples originated in the United States, Italy and Spain and spanned the acute and convalescent phases of COVID-19. The prospective study material was composed of cDNA or gDNA derived from T cells, B-cell-depleted T cells, or PBMCs. Subjects who had been exposed to COVID-19, were actively infected with it, or had recovered from it provided the deeply sampled blood TCRbeta repertoires that made up the dataset. The repertoires were released in a freely available public database intended as a resource for research on the immune response to SARS-CoV-2. Samples came from the ongoing ImmuneRACE study (first 160 participants) plus 1,254 subjects from 6 global collaborators. Nearly every sample came with metadata listing a de-identified subject ID, COVID-19 status, age in years and sex. Where available, HLA class I and class II types were obtained from metadata supplied by the sample provider rather than from assay-based typing. Study-wide findings and limitations: Clinical and demographic metadata were provided uncurated, with the amount varying by source and participant.

Participants in the prospective study were enrolled through a virtual design, were aged roughly 18 to 100 years, and lived in approximately 24 United States geographic areas. Cohort assignment in the prospective study relied on participant-reported clinical history from a screening survey and a study questionnaire. A participant counted as exposed if, within 2 weeks of entering the study, that participant had been in contact with someone who had a PCR-confirmed or clinician-diagnosed COVID-19 case. In the prospective study, whole blood, serum and a nasopharyngeal or oropharyngeal swab were collected from each participant by mobile phlebotomists. Prospective study participants could optionally give additional blood draws and questionnaires over an approximately 2-month period. Before DNA extraction, prospective study blood samples were shipped either frozen or at room temperature. TCRbeta CDR3 regions were amplified from genomic DNA using the immunoSEQ Assay, a bias-controlled multiplex PCR. As for the authors' bioinformatics: Within the assay, amplification of reference gene primers was used to estimate how many nucleated cells each sample contained. Sequence reads were collapsed and filtered to measure the absolute abundance of every unique TCRbeta CDR3 rearrangement. For each sample, productive Simpson clonality was calculated as the square root of Simpson's diversity index over productive rearrangements. In TCRdb, the immuneACCESS table is reduced to in-frame sequences with V and J assigned. These tables do not hold every clone; where another copy was compared, an unresolved V gene accounts for under half, and the others remain unexplained. V and J calls and clone size follow that table, whereas D and trimming were derived from the DNA. This sample holds some 270,000 clones; 70% to 90% were observed only once. Under 7% of the sample comes from the top ten.

About this clone: Its antigen target is currently unknown. Per-base qualities were not stored, and no clone one base away is much larger.

Material: PBMCs or T cells enriched from blood (not recorded which). The receptor's source is a woman aged 45-65 years who had been exposed to COVID-19.

The CDR3 reads CSVPGEYYEQYF. The bases read TGCAGCGTCCCGGGGGAGTACTACGAGCAGTACTTC. Rearrangement joined TRBV29-1 to TRBJ2-7; TRBD2 is a weak D gene call, 6 bases matching. V is clipped by 6 bases and J by 3 bases, and the sequence between their germline boundaries is 12 bases long. CDR1 and CDR2 are read off the germline V gene as SQVTM and ANQGSEA. The CDR3 holds 12 amino acids from the cysteine to the phenylalanine. The DNA shown is the 36-base CDR3, in frame from base 1.